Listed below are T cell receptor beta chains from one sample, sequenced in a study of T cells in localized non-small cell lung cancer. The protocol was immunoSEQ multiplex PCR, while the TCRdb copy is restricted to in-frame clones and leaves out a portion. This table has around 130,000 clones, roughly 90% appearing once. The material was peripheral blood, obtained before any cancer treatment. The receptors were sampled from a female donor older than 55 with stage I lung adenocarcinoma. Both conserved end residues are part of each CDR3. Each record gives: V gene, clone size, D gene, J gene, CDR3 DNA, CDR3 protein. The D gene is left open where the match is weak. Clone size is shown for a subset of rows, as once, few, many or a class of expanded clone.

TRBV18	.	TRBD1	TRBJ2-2	TGTGCCAGCTCACGAAACAGGGGGGAGGCGAACACCGGGGAGCTGTTTTTT	CASSRNRGEANTGELFF
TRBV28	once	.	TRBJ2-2	TGTGCCAGCTTCCCGGGAGCCGGGGAGCTGTTTTTT	CASFPGAGELFF
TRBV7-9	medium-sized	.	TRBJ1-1	TGTGCCAGCAGCTTACCGGGAGAAGCTTTCTTT	CASSLPGEAFF
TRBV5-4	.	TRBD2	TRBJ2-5	TGTGCCAGCAGCTCGGGACTAGCGGGAGGGCAAGAGACCCAGTACTTC	CASSSGLAGGQETQYF
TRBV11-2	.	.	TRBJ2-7	TGTGCCAGCGGGGATTACTCCTACGAGCAGTACTTC	CASGDYSYEQYF
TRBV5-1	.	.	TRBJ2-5	TGCGCCAGCAGCTCTGGCCAGGGGCGGGAGACCCAGTACTTC	CASSSGQGRETQYF
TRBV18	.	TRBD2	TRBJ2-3	TGTGCCAGCTCACCATTGGCGGGAGCTAGCACAGATACGCAGTATTTT	CASSPLAGASTDTQYF
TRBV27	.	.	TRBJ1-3	TGTGCCAGCAGTTTATGGCCCCCGGGCCCCCCCCTCTCTGGAAACACCATATATTTT	CASSLWPPGPPLSGNTIYF
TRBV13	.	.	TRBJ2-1	TGTGCCAGCAGCTTAGCGGGACACTCCTACAATGAGCAGTTCTTC	CASSLAGHSYNEQFF
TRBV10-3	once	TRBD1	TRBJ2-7	TGTGCCATCAGTGGACAGGGGGCCTACGAGCAGTACTTC	CAISGQGAYEQYF
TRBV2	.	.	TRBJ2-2	TGTGCCAGCGGAAGACAGGAGTCGGGCACCGGGGAGCTGTTTTTT	CASGRQESGTGELFF
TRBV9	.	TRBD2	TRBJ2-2	TGTGCCAGCAGCGTAGCGGCGGGAGAGTGGATCGGGGAGCTGTTTTTT	CASSVAAGEWIGELFF
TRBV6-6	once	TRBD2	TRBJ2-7	TGTGCCAGCAGTCACAGCGGGAACCCCTACGAGCAGTACTTC	CASSHSGNPYEQYF
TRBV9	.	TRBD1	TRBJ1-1	TGTGCCAGCAGCCCGGAGACAGGGAGAACTGAAGCTTTCTTT	CASSPETGRTEAFF
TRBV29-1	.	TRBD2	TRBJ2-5	TGCAGCGTTGAAGAAAGGGTAGCGGGAGGGGCCCAGTACTTC	CSVEERVAGGAQYF
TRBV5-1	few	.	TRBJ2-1	TGCGCCAGCAGCCTCCAGGCGCCCTACAATGAGCAGTTCTTC	CASSLQAPYNEQFF
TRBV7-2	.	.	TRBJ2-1	TGTGCCAGCAGCTTAGGGGGCGGGCGGAACTCCTACAATGAGCAGTTCTTC	CASSLGGGRNSYNEQFF
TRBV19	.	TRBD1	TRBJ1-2	TGTGCCAGTAGCACAGGGGAGAAAGGCTACACCTTC	CASSTGEKGYTF
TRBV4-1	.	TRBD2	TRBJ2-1	TGCGCCAGCAGCTACGGGACTAGCGTATGGAATGAGCAGTTCTTC	CASSYGTSVWNEQFF
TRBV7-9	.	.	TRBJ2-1	TGTGCCAGCAGCTTAGAGCCGGGAACTCAGTTCTTC	CASSLEPGTQFF
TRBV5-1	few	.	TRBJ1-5	TGCGCCAGCAGACTGGGGACGGGAAGCAATCAGCCCCAGCATTTT	CASRLGTGSNQPQHF
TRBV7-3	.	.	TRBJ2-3	TGTGCCAGCAGCATAAGCGGGAGCACAGATACGCAGTATTTT	CASSISGSTDTQYF
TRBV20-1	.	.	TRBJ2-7	TGCAGTAGATCCGGGATCTACGAGCAGTACTTC	CSRSGIYEQYF
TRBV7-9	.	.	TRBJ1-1	TGTGCCAGCAGCTTAGGTACAGGAAACACTGAAGCTTTCTTT	CASSLGTGNTEAFF
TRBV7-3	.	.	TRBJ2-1	TGTGCCAGCAGCCCTTCCACTCCGTACAATGAGCAGTTCTTC	CASSPSTPYNEQFF
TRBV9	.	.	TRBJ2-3	TGTGCCAGCAGCGTGGTAGCGGATGGCACAGATACGCAGTATTTT	CASSVVADGTDTQYF
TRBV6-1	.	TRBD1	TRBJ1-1	TGTGCCAGCAGTGTACCACAGGGGAAAGCTTTCTTT	CASSVPQGKAFF
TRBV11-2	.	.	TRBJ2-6	TGTGCCAGCAGCTTCGGCCTGGTACAGGGCTCCGGGGCCAACGTCCTGACTTTC	CASSFGLVQGSGANVLTF
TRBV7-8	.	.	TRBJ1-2	TGTGCCAGCAGCTTAGCGCAGGTCTCCGGCCTGTTAAATGGCTACACCTTC	CASSLAQVSGLLNGYTF
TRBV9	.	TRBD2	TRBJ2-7	TGTGCCAGCAGCGTGGGGTCTAGCGGGTCCTACGAGCAGTACTTC	CASSVGSSGSYEQYF
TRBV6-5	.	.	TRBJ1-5	TGTGCCAGCAGTTCCAATTTTAGGGGAAGCAATCAGCCCCAGCATTTT	CASSSNFRGSNQPQHF
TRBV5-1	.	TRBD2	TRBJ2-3	TGCGCCAGCAGCTTGACTAGCGGGATGGCCACAGATACGCAGTATTTT	CASSLTSGMATDTQYF
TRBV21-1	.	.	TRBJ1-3	TGTGCCAGCAGCAAAGTGATAAGCTCTGGAAACACCATATATTTT	CASSKVISSGNTIYF
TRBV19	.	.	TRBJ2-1	TGTGCCAGTAGTCTTGCCGGGACGTACAATGAGCAGTTCTTC	CASSLAGTYNEQFF
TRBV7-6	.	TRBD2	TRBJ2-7	TGTGCCAGCACCTCGAGTAGGGAGGGCGAGCAGTACTTC	CASTSSREGEQYF
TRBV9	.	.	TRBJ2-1	TGTGCCAGCAGCTACGACCCCGGGGATGAGCAGTTCTTC	CASSYDPGDEQFF
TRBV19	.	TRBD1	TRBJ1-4	TGTGCCACCGGGACAGGGGAAGGGGTAGAAAAACTGTTTTTT	CATGTGEGVEKLFF
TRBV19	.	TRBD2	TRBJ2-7	TGTGCCAGTAGTGGGGTCAGAGCGGGAGATCACGAGCAGTACTTC	CASSGVRAGDHEQYF
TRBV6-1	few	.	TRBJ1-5	TGTGCCTCCAGAGGGCCAGTTTACGGATCCCAGCATTTT	CASRGPVYGSQHF
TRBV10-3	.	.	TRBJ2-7	TGTGCCATCAGTGTCTTCAAGGCCTACGAGCAGTACTTC	CAISVFKAYEQYF